The rows below give T cell receptor beta chains drawn from one sample of a study of cytomegalovirus exposure and HLA in healthy donors. TCRdb's table, derived via immunoSEQ multiplex PCR, lists solely in-frame clones and lacks some. The sample holds 200,000 to 250,000 clones. Sequences were obtained from PBMCs. The receptors come from a girl aged 2 to 10 in good health and CMV-seropositive. CDR3s include the opening cysteine and the closing phenylalanine or tryptophan. Fields, in order: D gene, J gene, V gene, CDR3 DNA, CDR3 protein. A D gene is named only where the DNA matches it firmly.

- | TRBJ1-2 | TRBV28 | TGTGCCAGCAGGCCACAGGGTTCGAGCTATGGCTACACCTTC | CASRPQGSSYGYTF
TRBD1 | TRBJ2-7 | TRBV11-3 | TGTGCCAGCAGCTTAGAACCGGGACAGGGCTACGAGCAGTACTTC | CASSLEPGQGYEQYF
- | TRBJ1-3 | TRBV11-2 | TGTGCCAGCACCCCCCCCGGGGACACCTCTGGAAACACCATATATTTT | CASTPPGDTSGNTIYF
TRBD1 | TRBJ1-2 | TRBV14 | TGTGCCAGCAGCAATCCGGACAGGGTGGATGGCTACACCTTC | CASSNPDRVDGYTF
- | TRBJ1-5 | TRBV6-1 | TGTGCCAGCAGTGAAGGGGCGGGTAGCAATCAGCCCCAGCATTTT | CASSEGAGSNQPQHF
TRBD2 | TRBJ2-3 | TRBV27 | TGTGCCAGCAGTTTAGGGCGGGAGACAGATACGCAGTATTTT | CASSLGRETDTQYF
TRBD2 | TRBJ2-1 | TRBV5-1 | TGCGCCAGCAGCTTGGGGACTAGCGGGACCCACAATGAGCAGTTCTTC | CASSLGTSGTHNEQFF
TRBD1 | TRBJ1-5 | TRBV19 | TGTGCCAGTACGTCCCTCATGGGACAGCCGGAGGGGGGCAATCAGCCCCAGCATTTT | CASTSLMGQPEGGNQPQHF
TRBD2 | TRBJ2-7 | TRBV7-2 | TGTGCCAGCAGCCCAGGACTAGCGGGTCTGTACGAGCAGTACTTC | CASSPGLAGLYEQYF
TRBD2 | TRBJ2-3 | TRBV5-1 | TGCGCCAGCAGCCTGGGACTAGACGGGACCTCAGATACGCAGTATTTT | CASSLGLDGTSDTQYF
- | TRBJ1-3 | TRBV4-1 | TGCGCCAGCAGCCGCATCGGCGGGGGGCTAGGAAACACCATATGTTTT | CASSRIGGGLGNTICF
- | TRBJ1-1 | TRBV2 | TGTGCCAGCAGTGAACAGGGATCTGGCACTGAAGCTTTCTTT | CASSEQGSGTEAFF
TRBD1 | TRBJ1-1 | TRBV30 | TGTGCCTGGAGAAGTCCGGCGGCAGGGGGGACTGAAGCTTTCTTT | CAWRSPAAGGTEAFF
TRBD2 | TRBJ2-2 | TRBV14 | TGTGCCAGCAGCCAAGAAGCAGGCCTAGCGGGCACCGGGGAGCTGTTTTTT | CASSQEAGLAGTGELFF
- | TRBJ2-1 | TRBV7-9 | TGTGCCAGCAGCTTAGTGATGGGGCCAGACAATGAGCAGTTCTTC | CASSLVMGPDNEQFF
TRBD1 | TRBJ1-1 | TRBV5-1 | TGCGCCAGCAGCCAAACCCGGACAGGGGGAAACACTGAAGCTTTCTTT | CASSQTRTGGNTEAFF
TRBD2 | TRBJ2-1 | TRBV6-6 | TGTGCCAGCAGTAAACTAGGGAGGGCCGAATACAATGAGCAGTTCTTC | CASSKLGRAEYNEQFF
- | TRBJ1-4 | TRBV7-8 | TGTGCCAGCAGCGAAGAGGGATTTAATGAAAAACTGTTTTTT | CASSEEGFNEKLFF
- | TRBJ2-3 | TRBV29-1 | TGCAGCACCCGGAACGGGGATACGCAGTATTTT | CSTRNGDTQYF
TRBD2 | TRBJ2-7 | TRBV7-2 | TGTGCCAGCAGCTTGAGCCGCGGACTAGTGGACGAGCAGTACTTC | CASSLSRGLVDEQYF
TRBD1 | TRBJ1-3 | TRBV27 | TGTGCCAGCACTAAACTAAATACAGGGGGCTCTGGAAACACCATATATTTT | CASTKLNTGGSGNTIYF
TRBD2 | TRBJ2-1 | TRBV5-1 | TGCGCCAGCAGCAAGGGACTAGCGGGAGAGAATGAGCAGTTCTTC | CASSKGLAGENEQFF
TRBD1 | TRBJ2-7 | TRBV5-6 | TGTGCCAGCAGCTTCGGACAGGCTCGCTACGAGCAGTACTTC | CASSFGQARYEQYF
TRBD2 | TRBJ2-5 | TRBV15 | TGTGCCACCAGTGAGTCGGGGGGGGAGACCCAGTACTTC | CATSESGGETQYF
TRBD2 | TRBJ2-1 | TRBV5-1 | TGCGCCAGCAGCTTGGAGGATAGCGGGAGTTCCTACAATGAGCAGTTCTTC | CASSLEDSGSSYNEQFF
TRBD2 | TRBJ2-1 | TRBV15 | TGTGCCACCAGAAGAGACTCGGCAGGGAGGGCCATCAATGAGCAGTTCTTC | CATRRDSAGRAINEQFF
TRBD2 | TRBJ2-5 | TRBV28 | TGTGCCAGCCTTGATAGCGGGGCCCAAGAGACCCAGTACTTC | CASLDSGAQETQYF
TRBD1 | TRBJ2-2 | TRBV27 | TGTGCCAGCAGTTGGCTGGGGCAGGGGGCGCACACCGGGGAGCTGTTTTTT | CASSWLGQGAHTGELFF
- | TRBJ1-5 | TRBV2 | TGTGCCAGCAGTGCCAGTAGCAATCAGCCCCAGCATTTT | CASSASSNQPQHF
TRBD1 | TRBJ1-2 | TRBV4-2 | TGTGCCAGCAGCGGGGACAGAGGGTATGGCTACACCTTC | CASSGDRGYGYTF
TRBD1 | TRBJ2-2 | TRBV2 | TGTGCCAGCGGGGGAGGACAGGGTAGGGTCACCGGGGAGCTGTTTTTT | CASGGGQGRVTGELFF
TRBD2 | TRBJ2-1 | TRBV5-6 | TGTGCCAGCAGCTTAGCGGGAGCATCCTACAATGAGCAGTTCTTC | CASSLAGASYNEQFF
TRBD2 | TRBJ2-7 | TRBV14 | TGTGCCAGCAGCCCGGATTCGGGAGGCTACTACGAGCAGTACTTC | CASSPDSGGYYEQYF
TRBD1 | TRBJ1-2 | TRBV2 | TGTGCCAGCAGTGGGGACAGAAACTATGGCTACACCTTC | CASSGDRNYGYTF
TRBD2 | TRBJ2-2 | TRBV27 | TGTGCCAGCAGTTTATCTCTATCCGCGGGAGGGCCCTCTAACACCGGGGAGCTGTTTTTT | CASSLSLSAGGPSNTGELFF
TRBD1 | TRBJ2-7 | TRBV18 | TGTGCCAGCTCACCTCAGACAGGGGGCACTTTCTACGAGCAGTACTTC | CASSPQTGGTFYEQYF
- | TRBJ2-7 | TRBV18 | TGTGCCAGCTCAGTCGGTGCCGACGAGCAGTACTTC | CASSVGADEQYF
- | TRBJ2-1 | TRBV9 | TGTGCCAGCAGCGTAGCTTACTCCGGGACACCCTACAATGAGCAGTTCTTC | CASSVAYSGTPYNEQFF
- | TRBJ2-7 | TRBV6-1 | TGTGCCAGCAGGCAGGGGACGGGGGGAGACGAGCAGTACTTC | CASRQGTGGDEQYF